A selection of T cell receptor beta chains follows, all from one sample in a study of human T cells and chemical hapten exposure. In TCRdb, the RACE reads were re-called with MiXCR into one record per CDR3 protein. The repertoire holds a few hundred thousand distinct CDR3 sequences, with around 6% as singletons. The input for sequencing was whole blood, taken in connection with sensitization to the hapten diphenylcyclopropenone (DPC). All receptors come from a young woman with alopecia areata. Some clones in this sample may be carry-over from other donors' samples. Each CDR3 is given with its conserved first and last residue. A D gene is named only where the DNA matches it firmly. Some rows mark clone size as missing; the rest say once, few, many or name a class of expanded clone.

CDR3aa	CDR3nt	d_gene	abundance	j_gene	v_gene
CASRSIAGRNTGELFF	TGTGCCAGCAGGAGTATAGCGGGGCGAAACACCGGGGAGCTGTTTTTT	TRBD2	few	TRBJ2-2	TRBV4-2
CASSFPSGGITDTQYF	TGTGCCAGCAGTTTCCCTAGCGGGGGTATCACAGATACGCAGTATTTT	TRBD2	.	TRBJ2-3	TRBV28
CASSVDEKLFF	TGTGCCAGCAGCGTTGATGAAAAACTGTTTTTT	.	few	TRBJ1-4	TRBV9
CASSLVTVSTQGYTF	TGTGCCAGCAGCTTAGTCACAGTCTCGACTCAGGGCTACACCTTC	.	.	TRBJ1-2	TRBV7-9
CASIRRTGAKDTQYF	TGTGCCAGCATTAGGAGGACAGGGGCAAAGGATACGCAGTATTTT	TRBD1	few	TRBJ2-3	TRBV6-6
CASSIRGTGEKKQYF	TGTGCCAGTAGTATTCGGGGGACAGGGGAGAAGAAGCAGTACTTC	TRBD1	.	TRBJ2-7	TRBV19
CASSTSRGVGLEQYF	TGCGCCAGCAGCACATCTAGGGGCGTGGGTTTAGAGCAGTACTTC	.	.	TRBJ2-7	TRBV4-3
CASSQVGRENTEAFF	TGCGCCAGCAGCCAAGTAGGACGGGAGAACACTGAAGCTTTCTTT	.	many	TRBJ1-1	TRBV4-3
CASSLGRLVTDTQYF	TGTGCCAGCAGCTTAGGTCGTTTGGTCACAGATACGCAGTATTTT	.	many	TRBJ2-3	TRBV7-2
CASSQQRGEAFF	TGTGCCAGCAGTCAGCAGAGAGGTGAAGCTTTCTTT	.	few	TRBJ1-1	TRBV12-3/TRBV12-4